A selection of T cell receptor beta chains follows, all from one sample in a study of cytomegalovirus exposure and HLA in healthy donors. The data were produced by immunoSEQ multiplex PCR, yet TCRdb's version contains in-frame clones alone and is incomplete. The table lists 60,000 to 90,000 clones, 70% to 80% of them singletons. The material sequenced was PBMCs. The receptors derive from a woman aged 50 to 60 in good health and CMV-seropositive. CDR3s include the opening cysteine and the closing phenylalanine or tryptophan. Fields, in order: V gene, clone size, J gene, D gene, CDR3 DNA, CDR3 protein. The D gene is left open where the match is weak. Size values are once, few and many counts, or a class for expanded clones, and some rows have none.

v_gene: TRBV30
abundance: NA
j_gene: TRBJ2-7
d_gene: NA
CDR3nt: TGTGCCTGGAGTAAAACATACGAGCAGTACTTC
CDR3aa: CAWSKTYEQYF

v_gene: TRBV4-3
abundance: NA
j_gene: TRBJ1-2
d_gene: NA
CDR3nt: TGCGCCAGCAGCCAAGTACGGGGGGTCGCCTATGGCTACACCTTC
CDR3aa: CASSQVRGVAYGYTF

v_gene: TRBV23-1
abundance: NA
j_gene: TRBJ1-5
d_gene: TRBD1
CDR3nt: TGCGCCAGCAGTCACACCTTAGGCGGGACAGGGAAGGATTTT
CDR3aa: CASSHTLGGTGKDF

v_gene: TRBV28
abundance: NA
j_gene: TRBJ1-1
d_gene: TRBD1
CDR3nt: TGTGCCAGCAGTCCCCCGGACAGGATCGCTGAAGCTTTCTTT
CDR3aa: CASSPPDRIAEAFF

v_gene: TRBV5-5
abundance: few
j_gene: TRBJ2-3
d_gene: NA
CDR3nt: TGTGCCAGCAGCGGTCTAAGAAGAGATACGCAGTATTTT
CDR3aa: CASSGLRRDTQYF

v_gene: TRBV6-1
abundance: NA
j_gene: TRBJ2-5
d_gene: NA
CDR3nt: TGTGCCAGCAGTGGGCGGGATGAGACCCAGTACTTC
CDR3aa: CASSGRDETQYF

v_gene: TRBV7-2
abundance: NA
j_gene: TRBJ2-1
d_gene: TRBD2
CDR3nt: TGTGCCAGCAGCCATCCGGGACTAGCGGTACCGGAGCAGTTCTTC
CDR3aa: CASSHPGLAVPEQFF

v_gene: TRBV7-7
abundance: NA
j_gene: TRBJ2-5
d_gene: NA
CDR3nt: TGTGCCAGCAGCTTTTCCAGCCAAGAGACCCAGTACTTC
CDR3aa: CASSFSSQETQYF

v_gene: TRBV5-5
abundance: few
j_gene: TRBJ1-4
d_gene: NA
CDR3nt: TGTGCCAGCAGCTTATTCCGGGGGACTAATGAAAAACTGTTTTTT
CDR3aa: CASSLFRGTNEKLFF

v_gene: TRBV10-2
abundance: NA
j_gene: TRBJ1-5
d_gene: TRBD1
CDR3nt: TGCGCCAGCAGTGAGGGACAGGGGATAGGCAATCAGCCCCAGCATTTT
CDR3aa: CASSEGQGIGNQPQHF

v_gene: TRBV27
abundance: NA
j_gene: TRBJ2-5
d_gene: NA
CDR3nt: TGTGCCAGCACCCAAACACAGGGCTTCTACGAGACCCAGTACTTC
CDR3aa: CASTQTQGFYETQYF

v_gene: TRBV19
abundance: NA
j_gene: TRBJ2-3
d_gene: NA
CDR3nt: TGTGCCAGTAGTATCCAGGGGGGAGGCACAGATACGCAGTATTTT
CDR3aa: CASSIQGGGTDTQYF

v_gene: TRBV7-6
abundance: NA
j_gene: TRBJ2-7
d_gene: NA
CDR3nt: TGTGCCAGCAGCGAGGGGGGGCTAACATACGAGCAGTACTTC
CDR3aa: CASSEGGLTYEQYF

v_gene: TRBV28
abundance: NA
j_gene: TRBJ1-6
d_gene: NA
CDR3nt: TGTGCCAGCACGGTACAGAATTCACCCCTCCACTTT
CDR3aa: CASTVQNSPLHF

v_gene: TRBV19
abundance: NA
j_gene: TRBJ1-5
d_gene: NA
CDR3nt: TGTGCCAGCAAGAGTGTGGTCAGCAATCAGCCCCAGCATTTT
CDR3aa: CASKSVVSNQPQHF

v_gene: TRBV27
abundance: NA
j_gene: TRBJ2-7
d_gene: NA
CDR3nt: TGTGCCAGCAGTTCCCCGGTCCTAGGGGCCTACGAGCAGTACTTC
CDR3aa: CASSSPVLGAYEQYF

v_gene: TRBV5-1
abundance: NA
j_gene: TRBJ2-6
d_gene: NA
CDR3nt: TGCACCAGCAGCTGGAGGGGGGGACAGGTGGAAGGGGCCAACGTCCTGACTTTC
CDR3aa: CTSSWRGGQVEGANVLTF

v_gene: TRBV29-1
abundance: once
j_gene: TRBJ2-7
d_gene: NA
CDR3nt: TGCAGCGTACAGGGTAGCTCCTACGAGCAGTACTTC
CDR3aa: CSVQGSSYEQYF

v_gene: TRBV19
abundance: NA
j_gene: TRBJ2-3
d_gene: NA
CDR3nt: TGTGCCAGTAGTATTGGCAGGGGTGCAGATACGCAGTATTTT
CDR3aa: CASSIGRGADTQYF

v_gene: TRBV30
abundance: NA
j_gene: TRBJ2-2
d_gene: NA
CDR3nt: TGTGCCTGGAGTCGGGGGACCGGGGAGCTGTTTTTT
CDR3aa: CAWSRGTGELFF

v_gene: TRBV10-2
abundance: NA
j_gene: TRBJ2-7
d_gene: TRBD2
CDR3nt: TGCGCCAGCAGCCCGCGGGGGAGCTCCTACGAGCAGTACTTC
CDR3aa: CASSPRGSSYEQYF

v_gene: TRBV5-1
abundance: NA
j_gene: TRBJ2-3
d_gene: TRBD1
CDR3nt: TGCGCCAGCAGCCCCGGACAGGCCCTTCATACGCAGTATTTT
CDR3aa: CASSPGQALHTQYF

v_gene: TRBV6-1
abundance: NA
j_gene: TRBJ2-5
d_gene: NA
CDR3nt: TGTGCCAGCAGTGAAGTGTACAGCTTGATAGAGACCCAGTACTTC
CDR3aa: CASSEVYSLIETQYF

v_gene: TRBV6-1
abundance: many
j_gene: TRBJ2-3
d_gene: TRBD2
CDR3nt: TGTGCCAGCAGAACAGCGGGGGCTGGGGATACGCAGTATTTT
CDR3aa: CASRTAGAGDTQYF

v_gene: TRBV7-2
abundance: NA
j_gene: TRBJ2-5
d_gene: TRBD2
CDR3nt: TGTGCCAGCACCCCCTTAGCGGGGGGGCGGGAGACCCAGTACTTC
CDR3aa: CASTPLAGGRETQYF

v_gene: TRBV7-9
abundance: NA
j_gene: TRBJ2-7
d_gene: NA
CDR3nt: TGTGCCAGCAGCGCTAATCGGGACTTTTCCTACGAGCAGTACTTC
CDR3aa: CASSANRDFSYEQYF